This entry lists 17 T cell receptor beta chains sequenced from one sample in a study of blood T cell repertoires in COVID-19. Sequenced by immunoSEQ multiplex PCR; TCRdb stores in-frame clones only, minus some. The sample holds over 150,000 clones; roughly 80% are singletons and the top ten take 17%. Sequenced input: PBMCs or T cells enriched from blood (not recorded which). Every receptor here comes from a woman aged 45-65 years who had recovered from COVID-19.

The V and J genes are TRBV5-1 and TRBJ2-7, with 9 bases identical to TRBD2. Germline CDR1 SGHRS, CDR2 YFSETQ. The CDR3 totals 15 residues. The ends lost 1 base at V and 5 bases at J; junction bases unmatched: 7. DNA of the CDR3: TGCGCCAGCAGCTTGAGAAGCGGGAGGAGGCACGAGCAGTACTTC. Its protein product is CASSLRSGRRHEQYF.

The chain employs TRBV3-1 (or the pseudogene TRBV3-2) and TRBJ2-3, with 8 bases matching TRBD2. CDR1 is LGHDT, CDR2 YNNKEL, per germline (reference sequence). The CDR3 contains 17 residues. V shed 1 base and J 3 bases; nucleotides not matched to a gene: 9. CDR3 bases: TGTGCCAGCAGCCAAGTGGCTAGCGGGCGTATTACAGATACGCAGTATTTT. This sequence encodes CASSQVASGRITDTQYF.

The chain couples TRBV7-9 to TRBJ2-6; D possibly corresponds to TRBD2 (6 bases). The V gene's germline CDR1 is SEHNR and CDR2 FQNEAQ (reference sequence). Trimming cost V 3 bases and J 3 bases, with 21 bases left between them. This CDR3 comprises 19 residues. CDR3 in DNA: TGTGCCAGCAGCTTGATGAATAGGCCTGGGAGGTTTGGGGCCAACGTCCTGACTTTC. Translation gives CASSLMNRPGRFGANVLTF.

The V and J genes are TRBV28 and TRBJ2-1; TRBD2 agrees at 7 bases. The CDR3 has 15 residues. J gave up 4 bases and V 2 bases, and 5 bases lay outside the gene matches. Per the germline V gene, CDR1 is MDHEN and CDR2 is SYDVKM. CDR3 sequence reads: CASSLGAGEYNEQFF. In nucleotides, the CDR3 is TGTGCCAGCAGTTTAGGGGCGGGAGAGTACAATGAGCAGTTCTTC.

This clone was observed a single time. This may be a read error: a much more frequent sequence differs by one nucleotide. Additional DNA sequences in this sample encode the identical CDR3. The rearrangement joins TRBV12-5 to TRBJ2-2, with 10 nucleotides matching TRBD1. J lost 4 bases, V lost 1 base, and 3 bases had no gene match. This CDR3 comprises 16 residues. Germline CDR1 reads LGHNT; CDR2 reads FRNRAP. The DNA of the CDR3 is TGTGCTAGTGGTTTGGACCGGGACAGGGGCACCGGGGAGCTGTTTTTT. Its translation: CASGLDRDRGTGELFF.

This clone was seen at least ten times. This chain connects TRBV28 to TRBJ1-2, with unresolved D. This CDR3 region has 14 residues. V lost 7 bases to trimming and J lost 1 base, with 13 bases between them. In germline, CDR1 is MDHEN, CDR2 SYDVKM. For the CDR3, the DNA is TGTGCCAGCACCTTTGGAGGGAGTAACTATGGCTACACCTTC. Its translation: CASTFGGSNYGYTF.

This rearrangement joins TRBV2 to TRBJ1-3; D may be TRBD1 (5 bases). This CDR3 spans 16 amino acids. The V gene lost 3 bases and the J gene lost 0 bases, with 12 bases spanning the gap. Looked up from germline, CDR1 is SNHLY and CDR2 is FYNNEI. CDR3 nucleotides: TGTGCCAGCAGTGAGCGGGGGGAGATCTCTGGAAACACCATATATTTT. Residues: CASSERGEISGNTIYF.

In its sample, this clone was seen once. The chain recombines TRBV28 with TRBJ1-1; D may be TRBD1 (5 bases). The CDR3 runs to 15 residues. Germline V CDR1 and CDR2: MDHEN, SYDVKM. V was pared by 0 bases and J by 1 base, with 9 bases between. CDR3 nucleotide sequence: TGTGCCAGCAGTTTATGGAGTACAGGGAACACTGAAGCTTTCTTT. Translating it yields CASSLWSTGNTEAFF. Variable domain in full (rest from reference TRBV28 and TRBJ1-1): DVKVTQSSRYLVKRTGEKVFLECVQDMDHENMFWYRQDPGLGLRLIYFSYDVKMKEKGDIPEGYSVSREKKERFSLILESASTNQTSMYLCASSLWSTGNTEAFFGQGTRLTVV.

This clone was observed a handful of times. The CDR3 sequence is CASSLDGAGATPGKTQYF. In nucleotides, the CDR3 is TGTGCCAGCAGCTTAGATGGGGCGGGAGCTACCCCTGGAAAGACCCAGTACTTC. The V gene is TRBV11-2, the J gene TRBJ2-5, with 7 bases identical to TRBD2. Looked up from germline, CDR1 is SGHAT and CDR2 is FQNNGV. This CDR3 comprises 18 residues. Trimming at V came to 0 bases and at J to 6 bases, leaving 16 bases not matched to a gene.

This clone has only one observation. This chain uses TRBV6-2 or TRBV6-3 with TRBJ1-3, with 7 bases that match TRBD1. Germline V gives CDR1 MNHEY, CDR2 SVGEGT. J was trimmed by 2 bases and V by 5 bases; bases with no gene match: 3. The CDR3 loop spans 14 amino acids. CDR3 loop: CASSRGGPGNTIYF. The CDR3 region has the DNA TGTGCCAGCAGTCGAGGGGGCCCTGGAAACACCATATATTTT.

This clone was seen at least ten times. This chain links TRBV5-1 with TRBJ1-2; D not resolved. Germline CDR1 reads SGHRS; CDR2 reads YFSETQ. The V gene lost 0 bases and the J gene lost 4 bases, with 7 bases spanning the gap. The CDR3 has 13 amino acids. The CDR3, as DNA: TGCGCCAGCAGCTTGGAACAGAGCTATGGCTACACCTTC. Amino acids: CASSLEQSYGYTF.

The CDR3 region is CASSVASGWGETQYF. The CDR3 DNA reads TGTGCCAGCAGTGTAGCTAGCGGGTGGGGAGAGACCCAGTACTTC. V usage is TRBV25-1 and J usage is TRBJ2-5, with 8 bases matching TRBD2. The V and J ends lost 4 bases and 4 bases, in that order; junction bases with no gene match: 8. Germline V gives CDR1 MGHDK, CDR2 SYGVNS. This CDR3 has 15 residues.

The chain links TRBV7-3 to TRBJ2-2, with D possibly being TRBD1 (6 bases). Trimming pared 2 bases from V and 8 bases from J, leaving 15 bases between. The CDR3 totals 15 residues. CDR1 is SGHTA, CDR2 FQGTGA, per germline. The CDR3 is CASSLLTGRTGELFF. CDR3 coding DNA: TGTGCCAGCAGCTTATTGACAGGCAGGACTGGGGAGCTGTTTTTT.

This clone appeared many times. The rearrangement links TRBV6-5 to TRBJ1-6; D possibly corresponds to TRBD1 (5 bases). From germline, CDR1 is MNHEY and CDR2 SVGAGI. This CDR3 is built from 15 residues. V dropped 2 bases and J dropped 6 bases, with 11 bases sitting between them. The chain's CDR3 is CASSYDWGGNSPLHF. CDR3 nucleotide sequence: TGTGCCAGCAGTTACGACTGGGGCGGTAATTCACCCCTCCACTTT.

This chain joins TRBV28 and TRBJ1-4, with D perhaps TRBD1 (5 bases). CDR1 is MDHEN, CDR2 SYDVKM, per germline. Trimming shortened V by 6 bases and J by 1 base, and 12 bases separated the two germline ends. CDR3 length equals 15 residues. CDR3 amino acids: CASSLQGITNEKLFF. The CDR3 DNA reads as TGTGCCAGCAGCCTCCAGGGAATAACTAATGAAAAACTGTTTTTT.

The chain joins TRBV11-2 to TRBJ1-6, with D uncertain. CDR1 is SGHAT, CDR2 FQNNGV, per germline. The CDR3 is made up of 12 amino acids. The V end was cut by 4 bases, the J end by 7 bases, with 5 bases between. As DNA, the CDR3 is TGTGCCAGCAGCTCACGGAATTCACCCCTCCACTTT. Translated, it gives CASSSRNSPLHF.

The rearrangement uses TRBV7-6 and TRBJ1-5; D possibly corresponds to TRBD1 (5 bases). This CDR3 is 12 amino acids long. The germline CDR1 and CDR2 sequences are SGHVS and FNYEAQ. V was trimmed by 2 bases and J by 7 bases, leaving 6 bases between them. The CDR3 coding sequence is TGTGCCAGCAGCTTATGGGGCCAGCCCCAGCATTTT. It yields the protein CASSLWGQPQHF.